The 8 T cell receptor beta chains below come from one sample, sequenced in a study of CD8 T cells in ankylosing spondylitis. The antigens these receptors bind are not known. TCRdb re-called the 5' RACE reads with MiXCR, one entry per CDR3 protein. The table records around 490,000 distinct CDR3 sequences, approximately 5.3% of them present only once. Study-level findings and limits: There was a TCR beta motif, made of several highly homologous variants, that appeared characteristic of ankylosing spondylitis blood.

Specimen: blood, either unsorted or a sorted T cell fraction (not recorded which). The receptors here all came from a male donor with ankylosing spondylitis.

CDR3 DNA sequence: TGTGCCATCACCTCAGGGGGGATAAGTTCACCCCTCCACTTT. The encoded protein is CAITSGGISSPLHF. The V and J genes are TRBV10-3 and TRBJ1-6, with 7 positions matching TRBD1. The junction had 9 bases not matched to a gene; V was cut back by 7 bases and J by 9 bases. CDR1 and CDR2 from the germline V gene are ENHRY and SYGVKD. CDR3 length: 14 residues.

The CDR3 bases are TGTGCCTGGAGTTTCTCGACAGGGGGGCAGTACTTC. Translation: CAWSFSTGGQYF. The chain has TRBV30 and TRBJ2-7, with TRBD1 identical over 9 bases. V shed 2 bases and J 9 bases; nucleotides not matched to a gene: 5. The length of the CDR3 is 12 residues. Germline CDR1 and CDR2: GTSNPN and SVGIG (reference sequence).

Only a few counts were recorded for this clonotype. The chain has TRBV27 and TRBJ2-7, with TRBD1 identical over 9 bases. Looked up from germline, CDR1 is MNHEY and CDR2 is SMNVEV (reference sequence). The CDR3 loop spans 15 amino acids. V lost 5 bases, J lost 2 bases, and 7 bases stayed unmatched. The chain's CDR3 is CASSHTGGRAYEQYF. Written as DNA, the CDR3 is TGTGCCAGCAGTCATACAGGGGGCCGAGCCTACGAGCAGTACTTC.

The sample holds a few counts of this clonotype. This rearrangement joins TRBV6-2 or TRBV6-3 to TRBJ2-1; 13 bases are shared with TRBD2. This CDR3 has 15 amino acids. Germline trimming cut 7 bases from V and 6 bases from J; bases unmatched to any gene: 6. Germline V gene lookup returns CDR1 MNHEY and CDR2 SVGEGT. CDR3 residues: CASTQLAGGGNEQFF. CDR3 DNA sequence: TGTGCCAGCACCCAACTAGCGGGAGGGGGCAATGAGCAGTTCTTC.

This clonotype was seen only a few times. The gene calls are TRBV7-6 and TRBJ2-7; 8 nucleotides align to TRBD1. The germline gives CDR1 SGHVS, CDR2 FNYEAQ. V dropped 0 bases and J dropped 3; count of bases not matched to a gene: 10. The CDR3 consists of 17 residues. The CDR3 sequence is CASSLARSGGDYYEQYF. As DNA, the CDR3 is TGTGCCAGCAGCTTAGCACGATCAGGGGGCGACTACTACGAGCAGTACTTC.

Only a few counts were recorded for this clonotype. The rearrangement joins TRBV6-1 to TRBJ2-1, with 14 bases fitting TRBD2. The CDR3 is 15 residues long. Germline V gene lookup returns CDR1 MNHNS and CDR2 SASEGT. V lost 7 bases to trimming and J lost 5 bases; unmatched junction nucleotides: 4. CDR3 nucleotide sequence: TGTGCCAGCAAACAGGGACTAGCGGGAGACAATGAGCAGTTCTTC. This translates into CASKQGLAGDNEQFF.

In its sample, this clonotype was seen many times. The V and J genes are TRBV7-3 and TRBJ2-3, with 9 bases identical to TRBD2. The CDR3 consists of 15 residues. V lost 2 bases and J lost 4; bases outside the gene matches: 4. Per germline, CDR1 SGHTA and CDR2 FQGTGA. Written as DNA, the CDR3 is TGTGCCAGCAGCTTAGACGGGACTAGCCCAGATACGCAGTATTTT. Translating it yields CASSLDGTSPDTQYF.

In its sample, this clonotype was seen many times. The chain combines TRBV29-1 with TRBJ2-1, with D perhaps TRBD1 or TRBD2 (6 bases each). The germline gives CDR1 SQVTM, CDR2 ANQGSEA. V was trimmed by 0 bases and J by 14 bases, leaving 14 bases between them. The CDR3 has 12 amino acids. The CDR3 here is CSVEDGGSWEFF. CDR3 nucleotide sequence: TGCAGCGTTGAAGACGGGGGCTCCTGGGAGTTCTTC.